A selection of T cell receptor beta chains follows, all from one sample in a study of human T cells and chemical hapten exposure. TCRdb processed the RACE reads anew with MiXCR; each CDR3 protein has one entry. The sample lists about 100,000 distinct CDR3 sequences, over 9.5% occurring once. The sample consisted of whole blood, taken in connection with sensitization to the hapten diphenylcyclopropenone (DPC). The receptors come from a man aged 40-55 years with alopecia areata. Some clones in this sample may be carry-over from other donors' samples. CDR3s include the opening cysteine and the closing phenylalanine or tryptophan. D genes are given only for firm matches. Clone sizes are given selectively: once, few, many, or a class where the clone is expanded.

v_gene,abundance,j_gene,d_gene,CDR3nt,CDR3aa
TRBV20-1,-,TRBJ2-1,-,TGCAGTGCTAGGATCCTCACGGGGCGGGATGAGCAGTTCTTC,CSARILTGRDEQFF
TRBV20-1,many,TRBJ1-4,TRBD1,TGCAGTGCCCTCGGACAGGGTACAACTAATGAAAAACTGTTTTTT,CSALGQGTTNEKLFF
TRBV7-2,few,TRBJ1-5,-,TGTGCCAGCAGCCGGGCCGGTACTAGCAATCAGCCCCAGCATTTT,CASSRAGTSNQPQHF
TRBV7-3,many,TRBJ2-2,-,TGTGCCAGCAGCCTCAGTTACACCGGGGAGCTGTTTTTT,CASSLSYTGELFF
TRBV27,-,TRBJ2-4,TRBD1,TGTGCCAGCACGGACAGGGAAATAGCCAAAAACATTCAGTACTTC,CASTDREIAKNIQYF
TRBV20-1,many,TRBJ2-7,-,TGCAGTGCCAAAAAGGCGGGAATGATCTACGAGCAGTACTTC,CSAKKAGMIYEQYF
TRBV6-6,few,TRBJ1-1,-,TGTGCCAGCAGTTACAAGAACCGAGAAGCTTTCTTT,CASSYKNREAFF
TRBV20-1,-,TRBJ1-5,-,TGCAGTGCGGGCGTCGGAGGGGCCCAGCATTTT,CSAGVGGAQHF
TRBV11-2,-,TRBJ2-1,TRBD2,TGTGCCAGCAGCTTAGACGTGGCTAGCGGGAGTAATGAGCAGTTCTTC,CASSLDVASGSNEQFF
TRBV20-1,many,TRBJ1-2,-,TGCAGTGCCGCCTCGGCAGGTGGCTACACCTTC,CSAASAGGYTF
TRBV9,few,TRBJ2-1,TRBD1,TGTGCCAGCAGCGAAGCCGGGACAGGGATATACAATGAGCAGTTCTTC,CASSEAGTGIYNEQFF
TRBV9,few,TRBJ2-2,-,TGTGCCAGCAGCGTATGGGACCGGGGGGAGCTGTTTTTT,CASSVWDRGELFF
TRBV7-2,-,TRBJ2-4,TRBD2,TGTGCCAGCAGCTTAGGTGGGAGGGAGGGATTAGCCAAAAACATTCAGTACTTC,CASSLGGREGLAKNIQYF
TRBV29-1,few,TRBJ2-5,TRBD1,TGCAGCGTAGGAACCCTAGGAACAGGGGAGGAGACCCAGTACTTC,CSVGTLGTGEETQYF
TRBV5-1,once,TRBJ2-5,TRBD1,TGCGCCAGCAGCTCCGGGACAGGGTACCAAGAGACCCAGTACTTC,CASSSGTGYQETQYF
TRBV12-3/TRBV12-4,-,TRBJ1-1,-,TGTGCCAGCAGTTTGGATAGGAGTGAAGCTTTCTTT,CASSLDRSEAFF
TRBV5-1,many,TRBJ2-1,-,TGCGCCAGCAGCTTGGCTAGTCCGACCTACAATGAGCAGTTCTTC,CASSLASPTYNEQFF
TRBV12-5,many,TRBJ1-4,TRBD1,TGTGCTAGTGGTTTGTTTTCTCCTACAGGGGGCTTAGTTGAAAAACTGTTTTTT,CASGLFSPTGGLVEKLFF
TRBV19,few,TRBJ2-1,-,TGTGCCAGTACCTCACAGGGTAGGACCTACAATGAGCAGTTCTTC,CASTSQGRTYNEQFF
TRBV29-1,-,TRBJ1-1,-,TGCAGCGTTACATTGGCCGGCCCTGAAGCTTTCTTT,CSVTLAGPEAFF
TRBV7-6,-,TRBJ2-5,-,TGTGCCAGCAGCCCAACAGGCTTAGAAGAGACCCAGTACTTC,CASSPTGLEETQYF
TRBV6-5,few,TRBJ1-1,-,TGTGCCAGCAGTTATGGAGTGGGGGACGTAAACACTGAAGCTTTCTTT,CASSYGVGDVNTEAFF
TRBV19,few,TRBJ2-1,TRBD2,TGTGCCAGTAGTAGCAACAAACAGGGGGACACAGCGGGAGGGCCGTTCTTTCATGAGCAGTTCTTC,CASSSNKQGDTAGGPFFHEQFF